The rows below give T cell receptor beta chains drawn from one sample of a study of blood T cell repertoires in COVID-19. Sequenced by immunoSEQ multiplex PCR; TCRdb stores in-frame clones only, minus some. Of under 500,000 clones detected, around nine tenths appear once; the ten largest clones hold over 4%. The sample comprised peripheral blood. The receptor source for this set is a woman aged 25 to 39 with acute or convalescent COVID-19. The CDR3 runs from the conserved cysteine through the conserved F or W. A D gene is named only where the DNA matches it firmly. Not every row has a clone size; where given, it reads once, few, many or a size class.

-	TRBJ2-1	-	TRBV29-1	CSVAGGEQFF	TGCAGCGTCGCAGGGGGGGAGCAGTTCTTC
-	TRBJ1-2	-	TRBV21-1	CASSKAKRKNYGYTF	TGTGCCAGCAGCAAGGCAAAAAGAAAAAACTATGGCTACACCTTC
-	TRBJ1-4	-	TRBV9	CASSVEGRRNEKLFF	TGTGCCAGCAGCGTAGAGGGGCGGAGAAATGAAAAACTGTTTTTT
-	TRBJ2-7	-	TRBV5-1	CASSLESPGYSYEQYF	TGCGCCAGCAGCTTGGAATCTCCCGGTTACTCCTACGAGCAGTACTTC
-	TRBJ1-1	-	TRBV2	CASSGFQGTRNTEAFF	TGTGCCAGCAGCGGATTCCAGGGAACAAGGAACACTGAAGCTTTCTTT
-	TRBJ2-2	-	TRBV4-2	CASSLPGNAGELFF	TGTGCCAGCAGCTTGCCAGGGAATGCCGGGGAGCTGTTTTTT
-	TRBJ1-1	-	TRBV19	CASSMAGIHTEAFF	TGTGCCAGTAGTATGGCGGGCATCCACACTGAAGCTTTCTTT
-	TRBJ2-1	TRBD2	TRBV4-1	CASSQVLAEYNEQFF	TGCGCCAGCAGCCAAGTACTAGCGGAATACAATGAGCAGTTCTTC
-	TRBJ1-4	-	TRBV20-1	CSAAGGLLFF	TGCAGTGCAGCGGGTGGGTTGTTGTTTTTT
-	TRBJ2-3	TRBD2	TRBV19	CASSETSGLGMDTQYF	TGTGCCAGTAGTGAGACTAGCGGCCTGGGGATGGATACGCAGTATTTT
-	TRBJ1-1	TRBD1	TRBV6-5	CASSLGGLKLEAFF	TGTGCCAGCAGCCTAGGGGGCCTGAAGTTGGAAGCTTTCTTT
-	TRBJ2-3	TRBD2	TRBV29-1	CSVAREGGPPDTQYF	TGCAGCGTCGCCCGGGAGGGGGGGCCGCCAGATACGCAGTATTTT
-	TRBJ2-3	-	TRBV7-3	CASSLYPQGRTDTQYF	TGTGCCAGCAGCTTATATCCCCAGGGGCGCACAGATACGCAGTATTTT
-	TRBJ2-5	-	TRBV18	CASSLSGPGETQYF	TGTGCCAGCTCACTTTCTGGTCCGGGGGAGACCCAGTACTTC
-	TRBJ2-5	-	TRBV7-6	CASSSAAGALETQYF	TGTGCCAGCAGCTCCGCCGCGGGGGCTCTGGAGACCCAGTACTTC
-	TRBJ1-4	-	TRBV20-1	CSASFRRTPTNEKLFF	TGCAGTGCTAGTTTTAGGAGAACCCCAACTAATGAAAAACTGTTTTTT
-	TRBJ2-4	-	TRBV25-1	CASSQTVSVGNIQYF	TGTGCCAGCAGTCAGACTGTCTCGGTGGGAAACATTCAGTACTTC
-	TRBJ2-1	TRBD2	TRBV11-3	CASSFLAGGDNEQFF	TGTGCCAGCAGCTTTCTAGCGGGGGGCGACAATGAGCAGTTCTTC
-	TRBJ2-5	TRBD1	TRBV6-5	CATTGARGVGYF	TGTGCCACCACAGGGGCGCGAGGGGTGGGGTACTTC
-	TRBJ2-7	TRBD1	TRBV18	CASSPERQGSSYEQYF	TGTGCCAGCTCACCAGAGCGACAGGGGAGCTCCTACGAGCAGTACTTC
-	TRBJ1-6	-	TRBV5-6	CASSLYRSYNSPLHF	TGTGCCAGCAGCTTGTACAGAAGCTATAATTCACCCCTCCACTTT
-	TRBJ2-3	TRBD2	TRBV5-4	CASSLGGGASDTQYF	TGTGCCAGCAGCTTGGGCGGGGGGGCCTCAGATACGCAGTATTTT
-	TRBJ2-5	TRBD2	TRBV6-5	CASSIAGGGEETQYF	TGTGCCAGCAGCATAGCGGGGGGGGGTGAAGAGACCCAGTACTTC
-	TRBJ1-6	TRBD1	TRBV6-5	CASAHTGTENSPLHF	TGTGCCAGCGCTCATACCGGGACAGAGAATTCACCCCTCCACTTT
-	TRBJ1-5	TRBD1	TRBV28	CASSLGQGAAQPQHF	TGTGCCAGCAGCCTCGGACAGGGGGCCGCTCAGCCCCAGCATTTT
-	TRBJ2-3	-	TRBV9	CASSAVNLPDTQYF	TGTGCCAGCAGCGCGGTGAATCTACCCGATACGCAGTATTTT
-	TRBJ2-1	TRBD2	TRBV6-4	CASSLSGEPYNEQFF	TGTGCCAGCAGTCTTAGCGGGGAACCTTACAATGAGCAGTTCTTC
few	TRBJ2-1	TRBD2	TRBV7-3	CASSRTGTSGGQQFF	TGTGCCAGCAGCCGGACCGGGACTAGCGGGGGGCAACAGTTCTTC
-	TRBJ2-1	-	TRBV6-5	CASKVQNNEQFF	TGTGCCAGCAAGGTACAGAACAATGAGCAGTTCTTC
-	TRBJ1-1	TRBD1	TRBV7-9	CASSLVGQGENTEAFF	TGTGCCAGCAGCTTAGTGGGACAGGGAGAGAACACTGAAGCTTTCTTT
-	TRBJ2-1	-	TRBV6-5	CASSLRVTRDNEQFF	TGTGCCAGCAGCTTACGGGTCACCAGGGACAATGAGCAGTTCTTC
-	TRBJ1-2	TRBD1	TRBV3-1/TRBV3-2	CASSQEQGIGGYTF	TGTGCCAGCAGCCAAGAACAGGGGATCGGTGGCTACACCTTC
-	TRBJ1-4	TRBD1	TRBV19	CASSSRGLTNEKLFF	TGTGCCAGTAGTAGCAGGGGGCTAACTAATGAAAAACTGTTTTTT
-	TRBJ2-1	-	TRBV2	CASSQVTEQFF	TGTGCCAGCAGTCAGGTAACTGAGCAGTTCTTC
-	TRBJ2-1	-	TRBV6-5	CASSRGGAGDEQFF	TGTGCCAGCAGCCGCGGAGGGGCCGGGGATGAGCAGTTCTTC
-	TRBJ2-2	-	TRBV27	CASSRTTTGELFF	TGTGCCAGCAGTAGGACAACAACCGGGGAGCTGTTTTTT
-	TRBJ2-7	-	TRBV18	CASSPRATSYEQYF	TGTGCCAGCTCACCGCGGGCTACATCCTACGAGCAGTACTTC
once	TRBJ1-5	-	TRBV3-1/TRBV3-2	CASSPGTLGQPQHF	TGTGCCAGCAGCCCTGGGACTCTCGGTCAGCCCCAGCATTTT
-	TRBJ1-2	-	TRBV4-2	CASSQEGQKIYGYTF	TGTGCCAGCAGCCAAGAGGGGCAGAAAATCTATGGCTACACCTTC
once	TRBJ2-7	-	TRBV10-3	CAISESLTGISYEQYF	TGTGCCATCAGTGAGTCGTTAACAGGGATCTCCTACGAGCAGTACTTC
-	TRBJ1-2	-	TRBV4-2	CASSQDLVRRGGYTF	TGTGCCAGCAGCCAAGATTTGGTCAGGAGGGGTGGCTACACCTTC